One sample yielded the 19 T cell receptor beta chains listed below, sequenced in a study of PD-1 blockade in classical Hodgkin lymphoma. Profiled with immunoSEQ multiplex PCR; TCRdb holds only in-frame clones, not every one. The table lists about 17,000 clones, about 65% of them singletons. Time point meaning: cycle 4 day 1 (C4D1), after more than 5 weeks of nivolumab. Each of the patients experienced relapse following autologous stem cell transplantation, and their brentuximab vedotin exposure differed. This specimen consisted of peripheral blood mononuclear cells (PBMCs), obtained before the fourth cycle of nivolumab. These receptors all come from a human donor with classical Hodgkin lymphoma.

This chain connects TRBV29-1 to TRBJ2-1; the D gene is possibly TRBD2 (6 bases). The CDR3 is 16 amino acids. V was pared by 0 bases and J by 1 base, with 13 bases between. CDR1 and CDR2 from the germline V gene are SQVTM and ANQGSEA. Written as DNA, the CDR3 is TGCAGCGTTGAAGATCTGCGGGACTTGTCCTACAATGAGCAGTTCTTC. Translation gives CSVEDLRDLSYNEQFF.

This clone has a handful of counts. The chain combines TRBV27 with TRBJ2-5, with TRBD1 matching over 7 bases. The CDR3 spans 14 residues. CDR1 is MNHEY and CDR2 is SMNVEV in the germline V gene (reference sequence). With V trimmed by 5 bases and J by 5 bases, 8 bases remained unmatched. The CDR3 region has the DNA TGTGCCAGCAGTCCCAGAGACAGGGTGGAGACCCAGTACTTC. Translation gives CASSPRDRVETQYF.

The V call is TRBV29-1, the J call TRBJ2-1; 8 bases match TRBD1. The CDR3 contains 12 residues. J was trimmed by 8 bases and V by 6 bases; bases with no gene match: 6. Germline assignment: CDR1 SQVTM and CDR2 ANQGSEA. Here the CDR3 reads CSVGQGGYEQFF. In DNA, the CDR3 is TGCAGCGTCGGACAGGGCGGGTATGAGCAGTTCTTC.

The chain carries TRBV7-8 and TRBJ1-1, with a tentative D call TRBD1 (6 bases). In germline, CDR1 is SGHVS, CDR2 FQNEAQ. CDR3 length: 18 residues. Trimming removed 5 bases at V and 1 base at J, with 23 bases between. The chain's CDR3 is CASSPYGGAGWRNTEAFF. The CDR3 DNA reads as TGTGCCAGCAGCCCGTACGGGGGCGCCGGGTGGAGGAACACTGAAGCTTTCTTT.

V usage is TRBV5-4 and J usage is TRBJ2-3; D tentatively reads TRBD1 or TRBD2 (5 bases each). Germline loops: CDR1 SGHNT, CDR2 YYREEE (reference sequence). This CDR3 has 14 amino acids. Trimming took off 5 bases at V and 7 bases at J, with 17 bases between the two ends. DNA of the CDR3: TGTGCCAGCAGATCCGGGACCGACGAGAATACGCAGTATTTT. Its translation: CASRSGTDENTQYF.

The DNA of the CDR3 is TGTGCCAGCAGTGAAGTTGGGTTCCTAAGGGACTATGGCTACACCTTC. Amino acid sequence: CASSEVGFLRDYGYTF. J is TRBJ1-2 and V is TRBV2, with no clear D. Trimming left V 1 base short and J 3 bases short, with 15 bases between. The CDR3 runs to 16 residues. From germline, CDR1 is SNHLY and CDR2 FYNNEI.

The rearrangement joins TRBV11-2 to TRBJ2-3; the D gene is possibly TRBD2 (5 bases). V was clipped by 5 bases and J by 0 bases, with 15 bases between them. The CDR3 is 16 residues long. Germline V gene sequence: CDR1 SGHAT, CDR2 FQNNGV. CDR3 sequence: CASSPYLALSTDTQYF. CDR3 DNA sequence: TGTGCCAGCAGCCCCTACTTAGCGCTCAGCACAGATACGCAGTATTTT.

The chain uses TRBV7-2 and TRBJ1-2; D ambiguous. Trimming stripped 1 base from V and 7 bases from J, with 19 bases between. The length of the CDR3 is 16 residues. The germline V gene encodes CDR1 SGHTA and CDR2 FQGNSA. The DNA for the CDR3 is TGTGCCAGCAGCTTAGGAAGGCCCGCCACCCGAGGTGGCTACACCTTC. This gives the protein CASSLGRPATRGGYTF.

The rearrangement uses TRBV7-8 and TRBJ2-3, with 14 bases fitting TRBD2. Losses at the gene ends were 5 bases for V and 5 bases for J; bases not matched to a gene: 3. This CDR3 has 15 amino acids. Germline V CDR1 and CDR2: SGHVS, FQNEAQ. The CDR3 DNA is TGTGCCAGCAGCGGAGGGACTAGCGGGAGAGATACGCAGTATTTT. This gives the protein CASSGGTSGRDTQYF.

The J gene is TRBJ2-7, the V gene TRBV6-6; D perhaps matches TRBD1 (5 bases). The CDR3 is made up of 13 amino acids. Per the germline V gene, CDR1 is MNHNY and CDR2 is SVGAGI (reference sequence). V was clipped by 2 bases and J by 3 bases, with 8 bases between them. CDR3 DNA sequence: TGTGCCAGCAGTTACCAGGGAAACTACGAGCAGTACTTC. It translates to CASSYQGNYEQYF.

The chain has TRBV27 and TRBJ2-1, with 10 positions matching TRBD2. V lost 5 bases to trimming and J lost 1 base; unmatched junction nucleotides: 5. CDR3 length: 16 residues. Germline V gene lookup returns CDR1 MNHEY and CDR2 SMNVEV (reference sequence). The CDR3 reads CASSTGLALSYNEQFF. DNA of the CDR3: TGTGCCAGCAGTACGGGACTAGCGTTGTCCTACAATGAGCAGTTCTTC.

The chain is built from TRBV28 and TRBJ1-1; D not certain. Looked up from germline, CDR1 is MDHEN and CDR2 is SYDVKM. Trimming left V 6 bases short and J 2 bases short, with 13 bases between. The CDR3 spans 14 residues. This chain's CDR3 is CASRPGPYNTEAFF. The CDR3 DNA sequence: TGTGCCAGCAGACCGGGCCCGTATAACACTGAAGCTTTCTTT.

The table lists this clone with a few counts. This chain links TRBV4-1 with TRBJ2-5; 10 positions agree with TRBD2. The CDR3 has 15 residues. V lost 7 bases, J lost 5 bases, and 10 bases stayed unmatched. Germline lookup yields CDR1 MGHRA and CDR2 YSYEKL. Here the CDR3 reads CASTTSGTSAETQYF. CDR3 DNA sequence: TGCGCCAGCACGACTTCCGGGACTAGCGCCGAGACCCAGTACTTC.

Within the sample, this clone is medium-sized. Other DNA sequences from this sample encode an identical CDR3 as well. This chain links TRBV27 with TRBJ1-5; D possibly corresponds to TRBD1 (6 bases). This CDR3 is 13 amino acids long. CDR1 and CDR2 (germline): MNHEY, SMNVEV (reference sequence). Trimming took 6 bases from V and 6 from J, leaving 12 bases between them. CDR3 nucleotides: TGTGCCAGCAGCTTCACCAGGGGTCAGCCCCAGCATTTT. It specifies CASSFTRGQPQHF.

This clone was detected a few times. The chain employs TRBV7-2 and TRBJ2-7; possibly TRBD2 for D (6 bases). The ends were cut back, 8 bases at V and 0 bases at J, with 11 bases in the middle. Germline CDR1 is SGHTA and CDR2 is FQGNSA. This CDR3 has 13 residues. CDR3 loop: CASGEASSYEQYF. CDR3 nucleotides: TGTGCCAGCGGGGAGGCCAGCTCCTACGAGCAGTACTTC.

This rearrangement joins TRBV11-3 to TRBJ2-3, with D tentatively TRBD2 (6 bases). Per germline, CDR1 SGHNT and CDR2 YENEEA. V lost 5 bases and J 1 base, leaving 19 bases between the germline ends. The CDR3 is made up of 17 amino acids. The CDR3 DNA follows: TGTGCCAGCAGCCCCGGACTACTCCTAGGTGGCACAGATACGCAGTATTTT. It codes for CASSPGLLLGGTDTQYF.

This chain connects TRBV30 to TRBJ2-1; TRBD2 matches 12 bases. Trimming at V came to 1 base and at J to 7 bases, leaving 5 bases not matched to a gene. Germline V gene data show CDR1 as GTSNPN and CDR2 as SVGIG (reference sequence). The length of the CDR3 is 15 residues. The DNA for the CDR3 is TGTGCCTGGAGTGCCCTAGCGGGAGGGGGGAATGAGCAGTTCTTC. Protein sequence: CAWSALAGGGNEQFF.

This clone occurred once. The V call is TRBV5-1, the J call TRBJ1-2; 9 positions match TRBD1. CDR1 SGHRS and CDR2 YFSETQ come from the germline V gene. This CDR3 has 14 residues. The trim removed 2 bases at V and 3 bases at J, leaving 2 bases unmatched. The CDR3 here is CASSFTGGDYGYTF. DNA of the CDR3: TGCGCCAGCAGCTTTACAGGGGGCGACTATGGCTACACCTTC.

The rearrangement joins TRBV4-1 to TRBJ1-1; 7 bases fit TRBD1. The CDR3 spans 15 residues. Germline CDR1 reads MGHRA; CDR2 reads YSYEKL. The trim removed 1 base at V and 3 bases at J, leaving 5 bases unmatched. CDR3 sequence reads: CASSQGRGLHTEAFF. The CDR3 nucleotides are TGCGCCAGCAGCCAAGGCAGGGGGTTGCACACTGAAGCTTTCTTT.